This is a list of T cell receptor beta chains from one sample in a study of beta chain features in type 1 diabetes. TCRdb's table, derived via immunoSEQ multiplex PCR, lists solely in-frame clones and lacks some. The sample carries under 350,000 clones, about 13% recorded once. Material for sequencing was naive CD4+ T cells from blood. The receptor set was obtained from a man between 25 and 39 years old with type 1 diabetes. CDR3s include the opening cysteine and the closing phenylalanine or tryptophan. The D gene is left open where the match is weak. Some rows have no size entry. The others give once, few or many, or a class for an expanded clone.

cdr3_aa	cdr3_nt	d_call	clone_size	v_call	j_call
CASSLATGEKLFF	TGTGCCAGCAGCTTAGCAACAGGGGAAAAACTGTTTTTT	.	few	TRBV7-3	TRBJ1-4
CATWRDSDNEQFF	TGTGCCACCTGGCGGGATTCCGACAATGAGCAGTTCTTC	.	many	TRBV13	TRBJ2-1
CASSQILILASGRGNEQFF	TGTGCCAGCAGCCAAATCCTAATACTGGCTAGCGGGAGAGGCAATGAGCAGTTCTTC	TRBD2	.	TRBV13	TRBJ2-1
CASSRDRGHTDTQYF	TGTGCCAGTAGTCGGGACAGGGGGCACACAGATACGCAGTATTTT	TRBD1	few	TRBV19	TRBJ2-3
CASSLGTGVPYEQYF	TGTGCCAGCAGCTTAGGGACAGGGGTACCCTACGAGCAGTACTTC	TRBD1	.	TRBV7-9	TRBJ2-7
CASSFMQAGMNIQYF	TGTGCCAGCAGCTTCATGCAGGCCGGGATGAACATTCAGTACTTC	.	.	TRBV5-6	TRBJ2-4
CASSIAGGSYNEQFF	TGTGCCAGCAGCATAGCGGGAGGCTCCTACAATGAGCAGTTCTTC	TRBD2	.	TRBV9	TRBJ2-1
CASSLLRQAVGGYTF	TGTGCCAGCAGTTTATTGCGACAGGCCGTCGGTGGCTACACCTTC	.	.	TRBV28	TRBJ1-2
CAISRAYEQYF	TGTGCCATATCGAGGGCCTACGAGCAGTACTTC	.	few	TRBV2	TRBJ2-7
CASSMAGSTDTQYF	TGTGCCAGTAGTATGGCGGGGAGCACAGATACGCAGTATTTT	.	.	TRBV19	TRBJ2-3
CASSSTGTGNTDTQYF	TGTGCCAGCAGTTCCACCGGGACAGGGAACACAGATACGCAGTATTTT	TRBD1	.	TRBV28	TRBJ2-3
CASSEQGDYGYTF	TGTGCCAGCTCCGAACAGGGGGACTATGGCTACACCTTC	TRBD1	.	TRBV18	TRBJ1-2
CASSRPGQGSIQPQHF	TGTGCCAGCAGCCGCCCGGGACAGGGATCAATCCAGCCCCAGCATTTT	TRBD1	.	TRBV6-6	TRBJ1-5
CASQYRGNTDTQYF	TGTGCCAGCCAGTACCGGGGTAACACAGATACGCAGTATTTT	.	.	TRBV6-5	TRBJ2-3
CASSLAGENTEAFF	TGTGCCAGCAGCTTAGCCGGGGAGAACACTGAAGCTTTCTTT	.	.	TRBV7-9	TRBJ1-1